The T cell receptor (beta chain) under discussion was sequenced for a study of T cells after posttransplantation cyclophosphamide. Notes on the study in general: Recipient CMV seropositivity and CMV reactivation strongly tracked TRB clonality. Tissue-infiltrating T cells from skin or gut overlapped little with blood T cells.

This clone has a count of ten or more. What it binds is unknown. Generated by immunoSEQ multiplex PCR, the TCRdb table keeps only in-frame clones and is missing some. The profile covers about 12,000 clones, none occurring a single time. This related bone marrow graft donor gave peripheral blood on the day of marrow donation. Looked up from germline, CDR1 is SQVTM and CDR2 is ANQGSEA. CDR3 length equals 11 residues. V lost 4 bases and J lost 3, with 7 bases in between. The sequenced sample consisted of PBMCs. The chain employs TRBV29-1 and TRBJ2-7, with D tentatively TRBD1 (5 bases). The receptor's source is a woman aged 40 to 50 in good health, CMV-negative, and a related stem cell transplant donor. CDR3 region: CSVADNYEQYF. DNA for the CDR3: TGCAGCGTTGCGGACAACTACGAGCAGTACTTC.